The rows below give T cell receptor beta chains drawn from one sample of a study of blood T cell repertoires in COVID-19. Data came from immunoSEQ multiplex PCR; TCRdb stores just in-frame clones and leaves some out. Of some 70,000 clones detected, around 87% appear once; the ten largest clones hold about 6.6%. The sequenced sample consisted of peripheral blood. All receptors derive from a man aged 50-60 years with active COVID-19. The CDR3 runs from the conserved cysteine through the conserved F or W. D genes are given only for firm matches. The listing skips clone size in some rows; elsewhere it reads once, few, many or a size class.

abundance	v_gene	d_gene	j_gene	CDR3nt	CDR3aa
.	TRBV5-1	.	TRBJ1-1	TGCGCCAGCAGCATGACAGGTCAGAACACTGAAGCTTTCTTT	CASSMTGQNTEAFF
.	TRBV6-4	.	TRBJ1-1	TGTGCCAGCAGTGAACGGAGAATGAACACTGAAGCTTTCTTT	CASSERRMNTEAFF
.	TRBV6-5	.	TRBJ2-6	TGTGCCAGCATACAAGCAGGGTCCGGGGCCAACGTCCTGACTTTC	CASIQAGSGANVLTF
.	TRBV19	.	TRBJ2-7	TGTGCCAGTAGTATAGAGGGCTCGGGATACGAGCAGTACTTC	CASSIEGSGYEQYF
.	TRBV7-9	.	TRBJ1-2	TGTGCCAGCAGCCAAGATTGGGAGGGGGGCTATGGCTACACCTTC	CASSQDWEGGYGYTF
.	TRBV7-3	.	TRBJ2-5	TGTGCCAGCAGCTCGCAGGGACAAGAGACCCAGTACTTC	CASSSQGQETQYF
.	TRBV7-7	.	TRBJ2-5	TGTGCTAGCAGCCCAGTTTATCAGGGGCGAGAGACCCAGTACTTC	CASSPVYQGRETQYF
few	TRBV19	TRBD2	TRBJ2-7	TGTGCCAGTAGTACCCAGGGACTAGCGGGAGGCGAGCAGTACTTC	CASSTQGLAGGEQYF
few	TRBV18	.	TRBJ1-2	TGTGCCAGCTCACCTGGGGAGAACCAGCTCGCCGCCTTC	CASSPGENQLAAF
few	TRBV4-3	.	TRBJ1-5	TGCGCCAGCAGCCAAGATCCCAGTTTCTATCAGCCCCAGCATTTT	CASSQDPSFYQPQHF
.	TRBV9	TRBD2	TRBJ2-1	TGTGCCAGCAGGATAACGCGGGAGTTCCCTTCCTCGACATACAATGAGCAGTTCTTC	CASRITREFPSSTYNEQFF
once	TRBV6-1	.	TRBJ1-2	TGTGCCAGCAGTGAAGCGCCTGCAGGCGGGTATGGCTACACCTTC	CASSEAPAGGYGYTF
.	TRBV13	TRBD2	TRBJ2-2	TGTGCCAGCAGCCCCTGGGGACTAGCGGGCGACACCGGGGAGCTGTTTTTT	CASSPWGLAGDTGELFF
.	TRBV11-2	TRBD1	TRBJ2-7	TGTGCCAGCAGGATTACCGGGACAGGGCCCAACGAGCAGTACTTC	CASRITGTGPNEQYF
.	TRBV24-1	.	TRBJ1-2	TGTGCCACCAGTGAGGTCGATTTGAGCTATGGCTACACCTTC	CATSEVDLSYGYTF
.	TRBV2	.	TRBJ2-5	TGTGCCAGCCAGAGAGGTGGCCCGTGGGAGACCCAGTACTTC	CASQRGGPWETQYF
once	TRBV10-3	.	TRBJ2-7	TGTGCCATCAGTGATAGAGGGACATCCCCCATCGAGCAGTACTTC	CAISDRGTSPIEQYF
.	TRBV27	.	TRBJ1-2	TGTGCCAGCAGTGCCCTCGGGGGGTCCTATGGCTACACCTTC	CASSALGGSYGYTF
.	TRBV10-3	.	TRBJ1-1	TGTGCCATCAGTGATGACACAGCTTTCGAAGCTTTCTTT	CAISDDTAFEAFF
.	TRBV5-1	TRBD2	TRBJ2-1	TGCGCCAGCAGCTCGGGAGGGGGGACCTACAATGAGCAGTTCTTC	CASSSGGGTYNEQFF
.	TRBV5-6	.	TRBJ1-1	TGTGCCAGCAGCCCGGGGGGAACTGAAGCTTTCTTT	CASSPGGTEAFF
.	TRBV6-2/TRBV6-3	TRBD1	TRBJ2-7	TGTGCCAGCAGTTATGGGCAGGGGACAGGACAGTACTTC	CASSYGQGTGQYF
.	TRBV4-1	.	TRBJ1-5	TGCGCCAGCAGCCAATTCTTCCTCCAGGGAAGTCCCCAGCATTTT	CASSQFFLQGSPQHF
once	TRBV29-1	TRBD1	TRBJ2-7	TGCAGCGCCGGGACAGGGGGCAGGTACGAGCAGTACTTC	CSAGTGGRYEQYF
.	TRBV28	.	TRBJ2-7	TGTGCCAGCAAGGGGGGAGGGCCATTGGGTGAGCAGTACTTC	CASKGGGPLGEQYF
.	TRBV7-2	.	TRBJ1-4	TGTGCCAGCAGCTTAGTCGTAGGACAGATGGGTGAAAAACTGTTTTTT	CASSLVVGQMGEKLFF
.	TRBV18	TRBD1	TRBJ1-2	TGTGCCAGCTCCGAGAGACAGGGTCAAGATGGCTACACCTTC	CASSERQGQDGYTF
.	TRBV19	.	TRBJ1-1	TGTGCCAGTAGTATTAAAGGCGGGGGGAACACTGAAGCTTTCTTT	CASSIKGGGNTEAFF
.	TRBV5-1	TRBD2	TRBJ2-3	TGCGCCAGCAGCCCCGGACTAGCGGGGGGGCAGACAGATACGCAGTATTTT	CASSPGLAGGQTDTQYF
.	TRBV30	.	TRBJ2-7	TGTGCCTGGAGTGTCGCCCCAGGGCCGGATCACTTC	CAWSVAPGPDHF
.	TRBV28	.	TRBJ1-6	TGTGCCAGCTCCTGGGCCGTTAGCTCCTATAATTCACCCCTCCACTTT	CASSWAVSSYNSPLHF
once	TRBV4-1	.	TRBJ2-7	TGCGCCAGCAGCCAAACCGACAGTAGGGCCTACGAGCAGTACTTC	CASSQTDSRAYEQYF
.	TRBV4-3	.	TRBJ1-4	TGCGCCAGCAGCCAGGACGTGGGGGCCCAAAAACTGTTTTTT	CASSQDVGAQKLFF
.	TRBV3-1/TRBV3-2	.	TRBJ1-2	TGTGCCAGCAGCCCCGGAGGGGTTGAGAAGAGCACCTTC	CASSPGGVEKSTF
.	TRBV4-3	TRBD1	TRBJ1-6	TGCGCCAGCAGCCAAGATTACCACAGGGGCCCCCCGGGAGATTCACCCCTCCACTTT	CASSQDYHRGPPGDSPLHF
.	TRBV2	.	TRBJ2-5	TGTGCCAGCAAACAGGAAGAGACCCAGTACTTC	CASKQEETQYF
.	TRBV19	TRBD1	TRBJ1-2	TGTGCCAGTACGCCGGGGACAGGGAACGGCTACACCTTC	CASTPGTGNGYTF
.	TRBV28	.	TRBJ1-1	TGTGCCAGCAGTTCCCACGGAGCCCTGAACACTGAAGCTTTCTTT	CASSSHGALNTEAFF
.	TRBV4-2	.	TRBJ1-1	TGTGCCAGCAGCCAAGATAGGGGTTCCACTGAAGCTTTCTTT	CASSQDRGSTEAFF
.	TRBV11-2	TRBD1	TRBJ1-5	TGTGCCAGCAGCCTACAGGGGAGCAATCAGCCCCAGCATTTT	CASSLQGSNQPQHF
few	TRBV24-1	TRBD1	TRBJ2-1	TGTGCCACCAGTGAGGCTAAAACAGGGGGTGGTGAGCAGTTCTTC	CATSEAKTGGGEQFF